This T cell receptor beta chain came from a study of early T cells in non-severe SARS-CoV-2 infection. Background on the study: Sequencing was performed on bulk RNA from unsorted whole blood, leaving chains unpaired. Whole-study findings and limits: Matching with VDJdb favored anti-spike CD8 responses (missing private and CD4 specificities).

On this clonotype: The antigen is undetermined.

Individual cDNA molecules received unique molecular identifiers during library preparation. TCRdb ran MiXCR on the 5' RACE reads and lists one entry per CDR3 protein. Of fewer than 90,000 distinct CDR3 sequences listed, 11% to 15% are singletons. The CDR3 has 13 amino acids. V was shortened by 2 bases and J by 4 bases, with 9 bases between the two germline ends. CDR1 is SGHTS and CDR2 is YDEGEE in the germline V gene. The V gene is TRBV5-8, the J gene TRBJ1-1; D not certain. The origin of this receptor is an adult who was a healthcare worker with PCR-confirmed SARS-CoV-2 infection or an uninfected control (not recorded which). Material for sequencing was whole blood. The CDR3: CASSFALGTEAFF. The CDR3 nucleotides are TGTGCCAGCAGCTTTGCGTTGGGCACTGAAGCTTTCTTT.